The 23 T cell receptor beta chains below come from one sample, sequenced in a study of blood T cell repertoires in COVID-19. Generated by immunoSEQ multiplex PCR, the TCRdb table keeps only in-frame clones and is missing some. The sample holds 150,000 to 200,000 clones, 85% to 90% seen once. Sample: peripheral blood. The receptors come from a man aged 18 to 30 with active or convalescent COVID-19.

The chain has TRBV4-2 and TRBJ2-7, with D possibly TRBD2 on 6 matching bases. The CDR3 spans 14 residues. Germline assignment: CDR1 LGHNA and CDR2 YNFKEQ. The CDR3 DNA is TGTGCCAGCAGTCAAGATCGGGGGAACTACGAGCAGTACGTC. It yields the protein CASSQDRGNYEQYV.

J is TRBJ1-3 and V is TRBV19, with TRBD1 matching over 7 bases. The CDR3 has 14 amino acids. Trimming took 5 bases from V and 2 from J; bases not matched to a gene: 3. The germline V gene has CDR1 LNHDA and CDR2 SQIVND (reference sequence). This chain's CDR3 is CASSDDRAGNTIYF. For the CDR3, the DNA is TGTGCCAGTAGTGATGACAGGGCTGGAAACACCATATATTTT.

This chain links TRBV9 with TRBJ2-7; the match to TRBD2 covers 9 bases. The germline gives CDR1 SGDLS, CDR2 YYNGEE. Trimming at V came to 3 bases and at J to 5 bases, leaving 9 bases not matched to a gene. This CDR3 is built from 15 residues. CDR3 region: CASSARGGVCNEQYV. The CDR3 region has the DNA TGTGCCAGCAGCGCGCGGGGGGGCGTGTGCAACGAGCAGTACGTC.

The chain carries TRBV9 and TRBJ2-7, with D tentatively TRBD2 (5 bases). The CDR3 has 14 amino acids. The V and J ends lost 0 bases and 2 bases respectively, with 9 bases between them. The germline gives CDR1 SGDLS, CDR2 YYNGEE. For the CDR3, the DNA is TGTGCCAGCAGCGTAGAGCGGACCCCCTACGAGCAGTACTTC. Translating gives CASSVERTPYEQYF.

CDR3 sequence: CASRKVLAAYNEQFF. In nucleotides, the CDR3 is TGTGCCAGCAGGAAAGTGCTAGCGGCTTACAATGAGCAGTTCTTC. The chain is built from TRBV7-9 and TRBJ2-1; the match to TRBD2 covers 7 bases. The J segment lost 4 bases and the V segment lost 6 bases, leaving 9 bases of the junction unmatched. This CDR3 has 15 residues. Germline V lookup: CDR1 SEHNR, CDR2 FQNEAQ (reference sequence).

The count of this clone is one. The chain combines TRBV13 with TRBJ2-1; the match to TRBD1 covers 8 bases. There are 15 residues in the CDR3. The ends lost 1 base at V and 7 bases at J; junction bases unmatched: 6. The germline CDR1 and CDR2 sequences are PRHDT and FYEKMQ (reference sequence). The CDR3 reads CASSLAGGTRNEQFF. CDR3 coding DNA: TGTGCCAGCAGCTTAGCAGGGGGCACGAGGAATGAGCAGTTCTTC.

Written as DNA, the CDR3 is TGTGCCAGCAGTTACTCCAGTTCTGGGGCCAACGTCCTGACTTTC. It encodes CASSYSSSGANVLTF. The chain recombines TRBV6-5 with TRBJ2-6, with D hard to call. This CDR3 is 15 amino acids long. Between the trimmed V and J ends, which lost 0 bases and 1 base, there was a span of 4 bases. CDR1 and CDR2 (germline): MNHEY, SVGAGI.

This clone was seen many times. CDR3 in amino acids: CASSVSRTSNYEQYF. The CDR3 DNA follows: TGTGCCAGCAGCGTTTCCCGGACTAGTAACTACGAGCAGTACTTC. The chain joins TRBV7-6 to TRBJ2-7, with 7 bases aligning to TRBD2. The V gene end was trimmed by 5 bases and the J gene end by 3 bases; junction bases not matched to a gene: 10. There are 15 residues in the CDR3. Germline V lookup: CDR1 SGHVS, CDR2 FNYEAQ.

In DNA, the CDR3 is TGTGCCAGCAGCTTAAGTAGGACAGATCAGCCCCAGCATTTT. Amino acids: CASSLSRTDQPQHF. The chain joins TRBV7-9 to TRBJ1-5, with a possible D match to TRBD1 (6 bases). The V end was cut by 2 bases, the J end by 5 bases, with 10 bases between. The germline V gene encodes CDR1 SEHNR and CDR2 FQNEAQ (reference sequence). This CDR3 contains 14 residues.

This clone was seen more than once but under ten times. The rearrangement joins TRBV7-9 to TRBJ1-5, with a weak D call TRBD1 (6 bases). Germline CDR1 reads SEHNR; CDR2 reads FQNEAQ (reference sequence). This CDR3 is built from 13 residues. Trimming stripped 5 bases from V and 5 bases from J, with 10 bases between. In DNA form, the CDR3 reads TGTGCCAGCAGCAAACAGGGAGATCAGCCCCAGCATTTT. It yields the protein CASSKQGDQPQHF.

V is TRBV5-1 and J is TRBJ2-1; D ambiguous. CDR1 and CDR2 (germline): SGHRS, YFSETQ. The length of the CDR3 is 15 residues. V was cut by 0 bases and J by 5 bases, with 12 bases left in between. The CDR3 is CASSLASSSHNEQFF. CDR3 nucleotides: TGCGCCAGCAGCTTGGCGTCTAGTTCCCACAATGAGCAGTTCTTC.

The CDR3 loop reads CASSFKDRGEANYGYTF. Written as DNA, the CDR3 is TGTGCCAGCAGCTTCAAGGACAGGGGGGAAGCTAACTATGGCTACACCTTC. This chain connects TRBV7-9 to TRBJ1-2; 10 nucleotides match TRBD1. The CDR3 length is 17 residues. Germline V gene sequence: CDR1 SEHNR, CDR2 FQNEAQ (reference sequence). V lost 3 bases to trimming and J lost 0 bases; unmatched junction nucleotides: 7.

The chain is built from TRBV28 and TRBJ1-1, with 9 nucleotides matching TRBD1. V trimming: 4 bases; J trimming: 6 bases; junction bases outside the gene matches: 12. This CDR3 is built from 16 residues. Germline V gene sequence: CDR1 MDHEN, CDR2 SYDVKM. In nucleotides, the CDR3 is TGTGCCAGCAGTTCTTCCTACAGGGGGCGCGTGGCTGAAGCTTTCTTT. Translated, it gives CASSSSYRGRVAEAFF.

The chain joins TRBV2 to TRBJ2-5; 11 nucleotides line up with TRBD2. Trimming removed 2 bases from V and 3 bases from J; junction bases left unmatched: 14. CDR3 size: 19 residues. The germline V gene has CDR1 SNHLY and CDR2 FYNNEI. Here the CDR3 reads CASSESGIAGGINEETQYF. In DNA form, the CDR3 reads TGTGCCAGCAGTGAAAGTGGTATAGCGGGAGGGATCAACGAAGAGACCCAGTACTTC. Drawing the rest from reference TRBV2 and TRBJ2-5, the complete variable domain is EPEVTQTPSHQVTQMGQEVILRCVPISNHLYFYWYRQILGQKVEFLVSFYNNEISEKSEIFDDQFSVERPDGSNFTLKIRSTKLEDSAMYFCASSESGIAGGINEETQYFGPGTRLLVL.

The chain uses TRBV19 and TRBJ2-3; 9 nucleotides line up with TRBD1. Germline CDR1 is LNHDA and CDR2 is SQIVND (reference sequence). The CDR3 totals 17 residues. The J segment lost 2 bases and the V segment lost 5 bases, leaving 11 bases of the junction unmatched. The CDR3 region has the DNA TGTGCCAGTAGTTCACAACGGGACAGGGAGGTCACAGATACGCAGTATTTT. Protein: CASSSQRDREVTDTQYF.

The V call is TRBV23-1, the J call TRBJ2-7; D may be TRBD2 (5 bases). TRBV23-1 is treated as an ORF (open reading frame) with a function not yet certain. The CDR3 spans 16 residues. With 1 base removed from V and 7 bases from J, the gap between germline ends came to 20 bases. This CDR3 reads CASSQLRGPCGAEQYV. The CDR3 DNA follows: TGCGCCAGCAGTCAATTAAGAGGGCCGTGCGGAGCGGAGCAGTACGTC.

This rearrangement joins TRBV6-5 to TRBJ2-1; 8 nucleotides agree with TRBD1. V was pared by 6 bases and J by 8 bases, with 9 bases of the junction left unmatched. The CDR3 is 14 amino acids. Per germline, CDR1 MNHEY and CDR2 SVGAGI. The CDR3 here is CASSPFGQGYEQFF. In nucleotides, the CDR3 is TGTGCCAGCAGCCCCTTCGGACAGGGCTATGAGCAGTTCTTC.

The rearrangement links TRBV6-5 to TRBJ1-6, with D possibly being TRBD1 (5 bases). Trimming pared 2 bases from V and 7 bases from J, leaving 9 bases between. The germline CDR1 and CDR2 sequences are MNHEY and SVGAGI. The length of the CDR3 is 14 residues. CDR3 region: CASSYRGKNSPLHF. The CDR3 DNA sequence: TGTGCCAGCAGTTACAGGGGCAAGAATTCACCCCTCCACTTT.

This sequence joins TRBV18 and TRBJ1-6, with D possibly TRBD1 on 5 matching bases. V lost 3 bases and J lost 3, with 6 bases in between. The CDR3 extends over 14 amino acids. CDR1 is KGHSH and CDR2 is LQKENI in the germline V gene. The CDR3 region is CASSPTDYNSPLHF. The CDR3 DNA is TGTGCCAGCTCACCGACAGACTATAATTCACCCCTCCACTTT. Drawing the rest from reference TRBV18 and TRBJ1-6, the complete variable domain is NAGVMQNPRHLVRRRGQEARLRCSPMKGHSHVYWYRQLPEEGLKFMVYLQKENIIDESGMPKERFSAEFPKEGPSILRIQQVVRGDSAAYFCASSPTDYNSPLHFGNGTRLTVT.

This clone occurred a few times. The V gene is TRBV7-2, the J gene TRBJ2-2; unclear D gene. V shed 1 base and J shed 7 bases, with 10 bases lying between them. CDR1 and CDR2 (germline): SGHTA, FQGNSA. The CDR3 is made up of 14 amino acids. The CDR3 here is CASSLGGGFGELFF. The CDR3 nucleotides read TGTGCCAGCAGCTTAGGTGGTGGCTTCGGGGAGCTGTTTTTT.

The chain links TRBV12-3 or TRBV12-4 to TRBJ1-2; TRBD1 is a possible D gene (6 bases). This CDR3 region has 12 residues. V was trimmed by 6 bases and J by 7 bases, leaving 12 bases between them. Here the CDR3 reads CASSLQGTGYTF. In DNA form, the CDR3 reads TGTGCCAGCAGCCTACAGGGTACTGGCTACACCTTC.

The table lists this clone with a few counts. This chain uses TRBV30 with TRBJ1-5, with 9 bases fitting TRBD1. The length of the CDR3 is 13 residues. Trimming took 5 bases from V and 7 from J; bases not matched to a gene: 6. Per germline, CDR1 GTSNPN and CDR2 SVGIG (reference sequence). CDR3 amino acids: CAWGTGRWQPQHF. In DNA form, the CDR3 reads TGTGCCTGGGGGACAGGGAGGTGGCAGCCCCAGCATTTT.

This rearrangement joins TRBV4-1 to TRBJ1-5; D is ambiguous. The length of the CDR3 is 13 residues. Trimming shortened V by 1 base and J by 10 bases, and 11 bases separated the two germline ends. Germline assignment: CDR1 MGHRA and CDR2 YSYEKL. CDR3 loop: CASSQVGGKPQHF. CDR3 sequence (DNA): TGCGCCAGCAGCCAAGTAGGAGGTAAACCCCAGCATTTT.